The T cell receptor (beta chain) described here comes from a study of T cells in Graves' hyperthyroidism and ophthalmopathy. Background on the study: Peripheral blood was collected at initial diagnosis, before any treatment.

Every diagnosis used clinical symptoms, serum thyroxine and TRAb, thyroid ultrasound and orbital computed tomography. There are many counts of this clonotype. TCR beta CDR3 regions were amplified from RNA transcripts. First-round RT-PCR with HTBI primers amplified the TCR CDR3 region. One entry per CDR3 protein results from TCRdb running MiXCR on the multiplex PCR reads. The sample has about 550,000 distinct CDR3 sequences; roughly 20% are singletons. The sequence was obtained from a man between 18 and 29 years old with Graves' hyperthyroidism. Material: blood.

CDR3 sequence reads: CARRDGGKTQYF. CDR3 nucleotides: TGTGCCAGAAGGGACGGCGGGAAGACCCAGTACTTC. V gene TRBV2 combines with J gene TRBJ2-5; D possibly corresponds to TRBD2 (6 bases). Deletions cut 9 bases from V and 6 bases from J, with 14 bases between. This CDR3 is 12 amino acids long. Germline CDR1 is SNHLY and CDR2 is FYNNEI.